This is a list of T cell receptor beta chains from one sample in a study of cytomegalovirus exposure and HLA in healthy donors. Only in-frame clones appear in the TCRdb table, and some are missing; sequencing was by immunoSEQ multiplex PCR. The sample shows under 250,000 clones, and around 1.1% sits with its ten largest clones. The sample taken for sequencing was PBMCs. The receptors originated from a girl aged 2 to 9 in good health and CMV-seropositive. CDR3s include the opening cysteine and the closing phenylalanine or tryptophan. D genes are given only for firm matches.

V gene	D gene	J gene	CDR3 DNA	CDR3 protein
TRBV5-6	TRBD1	TRBJ1-5	TGTGCCAGCAGCTTGGCCGGGACAGGCAATCAGCCCCAGCATTTT	CASSLAGTGNQPQHF
TRBV5-1	.	TRBJ1-2	TGCGCCAGCAGCTATAGATTAGCCGATAACTATGGCTACACCTTC	CASSYRLADNYGYTF
TRBV5-1	TRBD2	TRBJ2-7	TGCGCCAGCACTCCCTTGGCTAGCGGGAGAAGCGAGCAGTACTTC	CASTPLASGRSEQYF
TRBV5-1	.	TRBJ2-7	TGCGCCAGCAGCTTGGCCTTTGGAGGGTTCAACGAGCAGTACTTC	CASSLAFGGFNEQYF
TRBV11-2	.	TRBJ1-3	TGTGCCAGCAGGCGATCGGTGAGCTCTGGAAACACCATATATTTT	CASRRSVSSGNTIYF
TRBV11-2	TRBD1	TRBJ1-5	TGTGCCAGCAGTTCTAGTGCCGGGACAGGGGGAAATCAGCCCCAGCATTTT	CASSSSAGTGGNQPQHF
TRBV11-1	TRBD1	TRBJ2-1	TGTGCCAGCAGCAACCGGGACAGGTACAATGAGCAGTTCTTC	CASSNRDRYNEQFF
TRBV7-9	.	TRBJ2-2	TGTGCCAGCAGCTTCCCCCTCGGGACAAACACCGGGGAGCTGTTTTTT	CASSFPLGTNTGELFF
TRBV6-4	TRBD2	TRBJ2-3	TGTGCCAGCAGTTTCACTAGCGCAGATACGCAGTATTTT	CASSFTSADTQYF
TRBV6-5	TRBD1	TRBJ1-5	TGTGCCAGCAGTTTCACCAGGGGGGATCAGCCCCAGCATTTT	CASSFTRGDQPQHF
TRBV5-4	TRBD2	TRBJ2-7	TGTGCCAGCAGCTCCGGGACTAGCGGGCGGGCGGACGAGCAGTACTTC	CASSSGTSGRADEQYF
TRBV19	.	TRBJ2-2	TGTGCCAGTAGCCCCTCCGGGGAGCTGTTTTTT	CASSPSGELFF
TRBV5-1	TRBD1	TRBJ1-1	TGCGCCAGCAGCTTGGCGGCAGGGGGCGACGACACTGAAGCTTTCTTT	CASSLAAGGDDTEAFF
TRBV7-6	TRBD1	TRBJ1-1	TGTGCCAGCAGCTCGGGCCGGCGGCAGGGGGCTTCGGAGAACACTGAAGCTTTCTTT	CASSSGRRQGASENTEAFF
TRBV2	TRBD2	TRBJ2-5	TGTGCCAGCAGTGTTATGGGACTAGCGGGAGAAGACTTC	CASSVMGLAGEDF
TRBV4-1	.	TRBJ2-5	TGCGCCAGCAGCCAAGGCGGAGGGGAAGAGACCCAGTACTTC	CASSQGGGEETQYF
TRBV7-2	.	TRBJ2-7	TGTGCCAGCAGCTTAGAGGGGGTAGGGATTTACGAGCAGTACTTC	CASSLEGVGIYEQYF
TRBV4-1	.	TRBJ1-5	TGCGCCAGCAGCCAAGATCCCGCAGAAAATCAGCCCCAGCATTTT	CASSQDPAENQPQHF
TRBV10-3	TRBD2	TRBJ2-3	TGTGCCATCAGCAAGGGACTAGCGGAAGGCACAGATACGCAGTATTTT	CAISKGLAEGTDTQYF
TRBV5-1	TRBD2	TRBJ2-5	TGCGCCAGCAGCACCACCATTAGCGGGAGGGCAGAGACCCAGTACTTC	CASSTTISGRAETQYF
TRBV7-2	.	TRBJ1-4	TGTGCCAGCAGCTCCAGGGTTGGAGATGAAAAACTGTTTTTT	CASSSRVGDEKLFF
TRBV15	TRBD2	TRBJ2-7	TGTGCCACCAGCAGCGGGGGAGCGGGAGAGGGGAGCTCCTACGAGCAGTACTTC	CATSSGGAGEGSSYEQYF
TRBV9	TRBD2	TRBJ2-3	TGTGCCAGCAGCTTACGAGAATGGACTAGCGGACGCACAGATACGCAGTATTTT	CASSLREWTSGRTDTQYF
TRBV5-4	.	TRBJ2-3	TGTGCCAGCAGCCTTGGCGGGTACACAGATACGCAGTATTTT	CASSLGGYTDTQYF
TRBV28	TRBD1	TRBJ2-7	TGTGCCAGCAGTTTCAGGGGGATTTCCTACGAGCAGTACTTC	CASSFRGISYEQYF
TRBV19	.	TRBJ2-7	TGTGCCAGTAGTCCCCTGGACAGAGGTGTGGGCTCCTACGAGCAGTACTTC	CASSPLDRGVGSYEQYF
TRBV7-2	TRBD2	TRBJ2-7	TGTGCCAGCAGCTTAGGCGGGAGCCGGAACGAGCAGTACTTC	CASSLGGSRNEQYF
TRBV7-6	.	TRBJ2-2	TGTGCCAGCAGCCCCGTGGCTCCGACCGGGGAGCTGTTTTTT	CASSPVAPTGELFF
TRBV5-1	.	TRBJ2-7	TGCGCCAGCAGCTTAGACCCCGGGGGCTCCTACGAGCAGTACTTC	CASSLDPGGSYEQYF
TRBV18	.	TRBJ2-3	TGTGCCAGCTCACCAAAAGCACAGGCCCCCACAGATACGCAGTATTTT	CASSPKAQAPTDTQYF
TRBV4-3	TRBD2	TRBJ2-1	TGCGCCAGCAGCCAAGATCAGCTAGCGGGATTGAGATATGAGCAGTTCTTC	CASSQDQLAGLRYEQFF
TRBV2	.	TRBJ1-5	TGTGCCAGCAGTGAGGAGGGCAATCAGCCCCAGCATTTT	CASSEEGNQPQHF
TRBV14	TRBD2	TRBJ2-1	TGTGCCAGCAGCCAGGGACTAGCGGGAGGGCCGTACAATGAGCAGTTCTTC	CASSQGLAGGPYNEQFF
TRBV7-2	.	TRBJ1-1	TGTGCCAGCAGCTTAGCGAGTGGTAGCGAAGCTTTCTTT	CASSLASGSEAFF
TRBV6-6	TRBD1	TRBJ1-1	TGTGCCAGCGACGGACAGGGCCGGAGAAGCACTGAAGCTTTCTTT	CASDGQGRRSTEAFF
TRBV6-5	TRBD1	TRBJ1-5	TGTGCCAGCAGTTACCTTCCCAGGGGGGACCAGCCCCAGCATTTT	CASSYLPRGDQPQHF
TRBV7-9	TRBD2	TRBJ2-7	TGTGCCAGCAGCCCGGTCGGGGGGGCAGGGACCCCAGGGCAGTACTTC	CASSPVGGAGTPGQYF
TRBV10-3	.	TRBJ2-7	TGTGCCATCGGCGGCTACGAGCAGTACTTC	CAIGGYEQYF
TRBV2	TRBD1	TRBJ1-2	TGTGCCAGCAGTGAGACAGGGTCCTATGGCTACACCTTC	CASSETGSYGYTF
TRBV28	.	TRBJ1-2	TGTGCCAGCAGTTTTCCCCCAGGGGTATATGGCTACACCTTC	CASSFPPGVYGYTF
TRBV20-1	.	TRBJ1-1	TGCAGTGCTAGAAATCTAGACGGGGCTTTCTTT	CSARNLDGAFF
TRBV29-1	.	TRBJ1-2	TGCAGCGTTGAAGACAGGGGATATGGCTACACCTTC	CSVEDRGYGYTF
TRBV6-1	.	TRBJ2-6	TGTGCCAGCAGTGAAGTAAACTCTGGGGCCAACGTCCTGACTTTC	CASSEVNSGANVLTF
TRBV2	.	TRBJ2-7	TGTGCCAGCAGTGAAAGGAGGGGAGAGCAGTACTTC	CASSERRGEQYF
TRBV28	.	TRBJ1-2	TGTGCCAGCAGTTCCCCCGGGGGGATTAACTATGGCTACACCTTC	CASSSPGGINYGYTF
TRBV28	TRBD2	TRBJ2-7	TGTGCCAGCACTAGCGGGACATCCTACGAGCAGTACTTC	CASTSGTSYEQYF
TRBV1	.	TRBJ2-7	TGTACGGGAGGCACCTACGAGCAGTACTTC	CTGGTYEQYF
TRBV28	.	TRBJ2-4	TGTGCCAGCAGTTCGCTGATCCGTGAGGGTCTAGCCAAAAACATTCAGTACTTC	CASSSLIREGLAKNIQYF
TRBV5-1	TRBD2	TRBJ2-1	TGCGCCAGCAGCTTGGAGGGGCGAGCGGCAAAGGGCGGGAGCTCCTACAATGAGCAGTTCTTC	CASSLEGRAAKGGSSYNEQFF
TRBV2	.	TRBJ2-5	TGTGCCAGCAGTGAAACTAGCACTCCCTCGGTACAAGAGACCCAGTACTTC	CASSETSTPSVQETQYF